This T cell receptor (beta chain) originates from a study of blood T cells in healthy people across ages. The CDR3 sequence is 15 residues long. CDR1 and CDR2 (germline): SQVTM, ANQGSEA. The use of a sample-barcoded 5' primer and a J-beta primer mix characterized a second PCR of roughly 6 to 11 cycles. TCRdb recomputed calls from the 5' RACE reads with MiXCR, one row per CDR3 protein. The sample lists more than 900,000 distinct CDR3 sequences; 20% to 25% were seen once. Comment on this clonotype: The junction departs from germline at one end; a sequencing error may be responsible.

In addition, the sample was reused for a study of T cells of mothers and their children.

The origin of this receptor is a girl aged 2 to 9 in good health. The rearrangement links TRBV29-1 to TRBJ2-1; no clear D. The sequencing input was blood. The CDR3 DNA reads TGCAGCGTTGCCTCAAGAGTTGCCTCCTACAATGAGCAGTCCTTC. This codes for CSVASRVASYNEQSF.